What follows is one T cell receptor (beta chain) and its context. The data belong to a study of blood T cell repertoires in COVID-19. Study as a whole: The samples span acute and convalescent COVID-19 from the United States, Italy and Spain. The cDNA or gDNA used as material had been derived from T cells, B-cell-depleted T cells, or PBMCs.

The V and J ends lost 5 bases and 4 bases respectively, with 11 bases between them. Germline V gene lookup returns CDR1 LNHDA and CDR2 SQIVND (reference sequence). The CDR3 length is 13 residues. This table comes from immunoSEQ multiplex PCR, and its TCRdb copy is limited to in-frame clones, with some not included. The table records about 220,000 clones, under 90% of them present only once. The receptor comes from a woman older than 75 with acute or convalescent COVID-19. V usage is TRBV19 and J usage is TRBJ1-2; tentatively, D is TRBD1 (6 bases). The material sequenced was peripheral blood. As DNA, the CDR3 is TGTGCCAGTAGTGCAGGGGTTACCTATGGCTACACCTTC. Translation: CASSAGVTYGYTF.